The entry below gives a single T cell receptor beta chain sequence along with its context. Its antigen is still unknown. This record comes from a study of blood T cells in healthy people across ages. The CDR3 covers 17 residues. Germline V gene sequence: CDR1 SGHDT, CDR2 YYEEEE. V was pared by 4 bases and J by 0 bases, with 10 bases of the junction left unmatched. Notes on the study in general: There were more naive CD4+ cells and higher diversity in long-lived donors than in aged donors.

Through a sample-barcoded 5' primer and a J-beta primer mix, a second PCR was run for roughly 6 to 11 cycles. TCRdb redid the calling of the 5' RACE reads with MiXCR, one entry per CDR3 protein. This sample has 650,000 to 1,000,000 distinct CDR3 sequences, with 36% found just once. Sequencing was done on a sample of blood. The receptor was isolated from a man between 18 and 29 years old in good health. The V gene is TRBV5-6, the J gene TRBJ2-3, with 8 bases fitting TRBD1. The CDR3 loop reads CASSPALRGLSTDTQYF. Written as DNA, the CDR3 is TGTGCCAGCAGCCCCGCCCTCAGGGGGCTGAGCACAGATACGCAGTATTTT.